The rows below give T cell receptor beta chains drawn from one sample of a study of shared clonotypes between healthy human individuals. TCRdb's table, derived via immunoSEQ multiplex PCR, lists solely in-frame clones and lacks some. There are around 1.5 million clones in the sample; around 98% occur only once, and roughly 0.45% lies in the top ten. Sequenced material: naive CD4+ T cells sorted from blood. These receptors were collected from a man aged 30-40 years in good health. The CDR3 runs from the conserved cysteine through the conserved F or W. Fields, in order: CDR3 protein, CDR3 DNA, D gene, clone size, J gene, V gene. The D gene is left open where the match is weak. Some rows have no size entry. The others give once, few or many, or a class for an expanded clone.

CDR3 protein: CASSPQSGAQDTQYF; CDR3 DNA: TGTGCCAGCTCACCACAATCGGGAGCACAAGATACGCAGTATTTT; D gene: .; clone size: .; J gene: TRBJ2-3; V gene: TRBV18
CDR3 protein: CSVAGQKATYEQYF; CDR3 DNA: TGCAGCGTTGCCGGACAGAAGGCCACCTACGAGCAGTACTTC; D gene: .; clone size: .; J gene: TRBJ2-7; V gene: TRBV29-1
CDR3 protein: CASSLAGDEQYF; CDR3 DNA: TGCGCCAGCAGCTTGGCTGGGGACGAGCAGTACTTC; D gene: .; clone size: few; J gene: TRBJ2-7; V gene: TRBV5-1
CDR3 protein: CASSLEGVNEQFF; CDR3 DNA: TGTGCCAGCAGCTTAGAAGGGGTCAATGAGCAGTTCTTC; D gene: .; clone size: .; J gene: TRBJ2-1; V gene: TRBV11-2
CDR3 protein: CASSDMEDNNEQFF; CDR3 DNA: TGTGCCAGCAGCGATATGGAGGACAACAATGAGCAGTTCTTC; D gene: .; clone size: .; J gene: TRBJ2-1; V gene: TRBV2
CDR3 protein: CASSLLGTGDYEQYF; CDR3 DNA: TGTGCCAGCAGTTTGTTGGGGACAGGGGACTACGAGCAGTACTTC; D gene: TRBD1; clone size: .; J gene: TRBJ2-7; V gene: TRBV27
CDR3 protein: CASSQVVGVPNTF; CDR3 DNA: TGTGCCAGCAGCCAAGTGGTCGGGGTGCCTAACACCTTC; D gene: .; clone size: .; J gene: TRBJ1-2; V gene: TRBV14
CDR3 protein: CASSPMGGLYGYTF; CDR3 DNA: TGTGCCAGCAGCCCCATGGGGGGCCTCTATGGCTACACCTTC; D gene: .; clone size: .; J gene: TRBJ1-2; V gene: TRBV9
CDR3 protein: CASSIAAGATEAFF; CDR3 DNA: TGTGCCAGTAGTATAGCTGCGGGGGCCACTGAAGCTTTCTTT; D gene: .; clone size: .; J gene: TRBJ1-1; V gene: TRBV19
CDR3 protein: CASSAGLAGVYNEQFF; CDR3 DNA: TGTGCCAGCAGCGCCGGACTAGCGGGAGTCTACAATGAGCAGTTCTTC; D gene: TRBD2; clone size: .; J gene: TRBJ2-1; V gene: TRBV5-5
CDR3 protein: CASTTGRPNTGELFF; CDR3 DNA: TGTGCTAGCACCACGGGGCGACCGAACACCGGGGAGCTGTTTTTT; D gene: .; clone size: .; J gene: TRBJ2-2; V gene: TRBV7-7
CDR3 protein: CASSYDSLDFPYGYTF; CDR3 DNA: TGTGCCAGCAGCTACGACAGCCTTGACTTTCCCTATGGCTACACCTTC; D gene: .; clone size: .; J gene: TRBJ1-2; V gene: TRBV5-6
CDR3 protein: CASSLEQGNEQYF; CDR3 DNA: TGCGCCAGCAGCTTAGAACAGGGAAACGAGCAGTACTTC; D gene: .; clone size: .; J gene: TRBJ2-7; V gene: TRBV5-1
CDR3 protein: CASSLGSTAYGYTF; CDR3 DNA: TGTGCCAGCAGCTTAGGATCAACAGCCTATGGCTACACCTTC; D gene: .; clone size: .; J gene: TRBJ1-2; V gene: TRBV5-4
CDR3 protein: CASSLGGRTEAFF; CDR3 DNA: TGTGCCAGCAGCTTGGGAGGGCGCACTGAAGCTTTCTTT; D gene: .; clone size: .; J gene: TRBJ1-1; V gene: TRBV5-7
CDR3 protein: CASTPPARLYEQYF; CDR3 DNA: TGTGCCAGCACACCACCGGCCCGGTTGTACGAGCAGTACTTC; D gene: .; clone size: once; J gene: TRBJ2-7; V gene: TRBV28
CDR3 protein: CASSEGGFSNQPQHF; CDR3 DNA: TGTGCCAGCAGTGAGGGAGGCTTTAGCAATCAGCCCCAGCATTTT; D gene: .; clone size: .; J gene: TRBJ1-5; V gene: TRBV6-1
CDR3 protein: CASTKVANNEQFF; CDR3 DNA: TGTGCCAGCACCAAGGTCGCTAACAATGAGCAGTTCTTC; D gene: .; clone size: .; J gene: TRBJ2-1; V gene: TRBV6-1
CDR3 protein: CASSVYGSSYEQYF; CDR3 DNA: TGTGCCAGCAGCGTGTACGGGAGCTCCTACGAGCAGTACTTC; D gene: .; clone size: .; J gene: TRBJ2-7; V gene: TRBV9
CDR3 protein: CASRVNRGRASLRAEAFF; CDR3 DNA: TGCGCCAGCAGAGTTAACAGGGGCAGGGCTTCGTTAAGGGCTGAAGCTTTCTTT; D gene: TRBD1; clone size: .; J gene: TRBJ1-1; V gene: TRBV10-2
CDR3 protein: CASSIKAVPNEQFF; CDR3 DNA: TGTGCCAGCAGCATCAAAGCGGTCCCCAATGAGCAGTTCTTC; D gene: .; clone size: .; J gene: TRBJ2-1; V gene: TRBV5-5
CDR3 protein: CASSLRDISTNEKLFF; CDR3 DNA: TGTGCCAGCAGCTTGAGGGACATCTCAACTAATGAAAAACTGTTTTTT; D gene: .; clone size: once; J gene: TRBJ1-4; V gene: TRBV7-9
CDR3 protein: CASVAGTQETQYF; CDR3 DNA: TGTGCCAGCGTAGCGGGGACCCAAGAGACCCAGTACTTC; D gene: TRBD2; clone size: .; J gene: TRBJ2-5; V gene: TRBV28
CDR3 protein: CASSLLRGRALRVTQYF; CDR3 DNA: TGTGCCAGCAGCTTACTCCGCGGGAGGGCATTACGAGTTACGCAGTATTTT; D gene: TRBD2; clone size: .; J gene: TRBJ2-3; V gene: TRBV11-2
CDR3 protein: CAHARDSLTGELFF; CDR3 DNA: TGTGCACACGCAAGGGACAGCCTCACCGGGGAGCTGTTTTTT; D gene: TRBD1; clone size: .; J gene: TRBJ2-2; V gene: TRBV30